The sample holds a few counts of the clone carrying this T cell receptor beta chain. CDR1 and CDR2 from the germline V gene are SQVTM and ANQGSEA. The CDR3 runs 13 residues. Trimming removed 4 bases from V and 0 bases from J, with 8 bases in between. Each CDR3 protein gets one entry after TCRdb re-called the 5' RACE reads with MiXCR. The sample shows nearly 650,000 distinct CDR3 sequences, 7.1% of them seen only once. The sample belongs to a study of identical twins. This same sample was also part of a study on yellow fever vaccine responses in identical twins.

This receptor was taken from a woman aged 18-29 years in good health. V gene TRBV29-1 combines with J gene TRBJ2-3, with D tentatively TRBD2 (5 bases). What was sequenced was PBMCs. The CDR3 loop reads CSVGGSSTDTQYF. Here the CDR3 DNA reads TGCAGCGTTGGAGGGTCAAGCACAGATACGCAGTATTTT.